This TCR beta chain was documented in a study of T cell responses to AZD1222 COVID-19 vaccine. About the study: Investigators merged groups given second doses at roughly 4 or roughly 12 weeks.

Note on this clone: Antigen unknown.

Broader study findings: Spike-specific TCR depth and breadth grew after two AZD1222 doses. Baseline serology detected seropositivity in only a handful of AZD1222 recipients. Within unmutated variant regions lay the reported targets of nearly half of spike-specific TCRs.

The method was immunoSEQ multiplex PCR; TCRdb's version includes in-frame clones alone and lacks a portion of them. The sample lists approximately 110,000 clones, about nine tenths occurring once. The CDR3 loop spans 15 amino acids. With 4 bases removed from V and 3 bases from J, the gap between germline ends came to 14 bases. Germline V gene data show CDR1 as LGHDT and CDR2 as YNNKEL (reference sequence). This rearrangement joins TRBV3-1 (or the pseudogene TRBV3-2) to TRBJ2-3, with a possible D match to TRBD1 (5 bases). The sequences come from peripheral blood, collected on day 0 of AZD1222 vaccination. The TCR sequence derives from an adult in good health. CDR3 nucleotide sequence: TGTGCCAGCAGCCTGGCCTTAGGGGCGACAGATACGCAGTATTTT. Its protein product is CASSLALGATDTQYF.